This TCR beta chain came from a study of blood T cell repertoires in COVID-19 (TCRdb year 2020). About the full investigation: For ImmuneRACE Cohort 3, a participant was defined as recovered based on two consecutive negative NP/OP PCR tests, clearance by a healthcare professional, or resolution of symptoms. Where available, HLA class I and class II types were taken from metadata supplied by the sample provider and were not determined by assay-based typing. The prospective study material was composed of cDNA or gDNA derived from T cells, B-cell-depleted T cells, or PBMCs. Subjects who had been exposed to COVID-19, were actively infected with it, or had recovered from it provided the deeply sampled blood TCRbeta repertoires that made up the dataset. The samples were drawn from the first 160 participants of the ongoing ImmuneRACE study and from 1,200 or so subjects provided by 6 global collaborators. Samples covering the acute and convalescent phases of COVID-19 were provided by collaborators in the United States, Italy and Spain. Sample metadata almost always included a de-identified subject ID, COVID-19 status, age in years and sex. The repertoires were made available in a free public database intended to serve as a resource for research on the immune response to SARS-CoV-2. General conclusions and limits of the study: Clinical and demographic metadata were provided uncurated, with the amount varying by source and participant.

The immunoSEQ Assay, a bias-controlled multiplex PCR, was used to amplify TCRbeta CDR3 regions from genomic DNA. The authors' pipeline ran thus. Within the assay, amplification of reference gene primers was used to estimate how many nucleated cells each sample contained. Sequence reads were collapsed and filtered to measure the absolute abundance of every unique TCRbeta CDR3 rearrangement. For each sample, productive Simpson clonality was calculated as the square root of Simpson's diversity index across productive rearrangements. In its TCRdb copy, this immuneACCESS table keeps in-frame sequences only and misses some clones. Where compared with another copy, unresolved V genes explain less than half of these, and the others have no known cause. V and J calls and clone size are given by that table; D and trimming were obtained from the DNA. The sample profile shows 200,000 or so clones; over 75% of them were found once. 7% to 7.5% of the sample comes from the top ten.

Participants in the prospective study were enrolled through a virtual design, were aged roughly 18 to 100 years, and lived in approximately 25 United States geographic areas. To assign participants to cohorts, the prospective study relied on clinical history that participants themselves reported in a screening survey and a study questionnaire. In the prospective study, mobile phlebotomists collected whole blood, serum and a nasopharyngeal or oropharyngeal swab from each participant. Prospective study participants could optionally give additional blood draws and questionnaires over an approximately 2-month period. Prospective study blood samples were shipped either frozen or at room temperature before DNA extraction. According to the germline V gene, CDR1 reads KGHSH and CDR2 reads LQKENI. From cysteine to phenylalanine, the CDR3 is 14 amino acids long. Of the read, only the CDR3 DNA is kept; its 42 bases are in frame from base 1. Cut back by 3 bases and 7 bases, the V and J ends lie 15 bases apart.

Of note for this clone: Its antigen specificity is not known. Within one base of it there is no much larger clone, and no base qualities were kept.

The sequenced sample was PBMCs or T cells enriched from blood (not recorded which). The TCR originated in a young man in a cohort exposed to, infected with or recovered from COVID-19 (not recorded which). The sequence joins TRBV18 to TRBJ1-2; too little of a D gene remains to name it. The sequence in DNA is TGTGCCAGCTCACCGACGGGGATCCGAAGTGGCTACACCTTC. Its translation is CASSPTGIRSGYTF. The full variable domain, with segments outside the CDR3 supplied by the reference TRBV18 and TRBJ1-2 proteins, appears as NAGVMQNPRHLVRRRGQEARLRCSPMKGHSHVYWYRQLPEEGLKFMVYLQKENIIDESGMPKERFSAEFPKEGPSILRIQQVVRGDSAAYFCASSPTGIRSGYTFGSGTRLTVV.